Presented here are 8 T cell receptor beta chains from one specimen sequenced in a study of T cells in Graves' hyperthyroidism and ophthalmopathy (dated by TCRdb to between 2018 and 2020). The library was generated by multiplex PCR. Instrument on record: Illumina HiSeq 2000. TCR beta CDR3 regions were amplified from RNA transcripts. For the first round of RT-PCR on the TCR CDR3, the HTBI primer set was used together with the Qiagen OneStep RT-PCR kit. The public reads were reanalyzed by TCRdb: fastp trimming at Q25, MiXCR alignment, in-frame beta chains only. Each entry is one CDR3 protein sequence, shown with its most common DNA and genes. This sample is represented by a few hundred thousand distinct CDR3 sequences; about 45% of them were singletons. The ten largest clones add up to around 8% of the sample. The specimen sequenced was peripheral blood or thyroid tissue (not recorded which). Receptor source: a young woman with Graves' hyperthyroidism.

This chain links TRBV20-1 with TRBJ2-5; 12 bases are a match to TRBD2. The CDR3 is made up of 15 amino acids. Trimming removed 5 bases from V and 5 bases from J; junction bases left unmatched: 9. Germline CDR1 is DFQATT and CDR2 is SNEGSKA (reference sequence). For the CDR3, the DNA is TGCAGTGCTCCGACTAGCGGGAGTGCCAGGGAGACCCAGTACTTC. It is translated as CSAPTSGSARETQYF.

V usage is TRBV2 and J usage is TRBJ2-5; possible D gene TRBD1, 5 bases. Germline CDR1 reads SNHLY; CDR2 reads FYNNEI. There are 14 residues in the CDR3. V was cut by 5 bases and J by 4 bases, with 14 bases left in between. The CDR3 spells CASSFRTRGETQYF. CDR3 DNA: TGTGCCAGCAGTTTTAGGACAAGAGGAGAGACCCAGTACTTC.

This chain uses TRBV7-8 with TRBJ2-3, with 7 bases identical to TRBD2. The CDR3 contains 16 residues. With V trimmed by 4 bases and J by 5 bases, 12 bases remained unmatched. Germline V gives CDR1 SGHVS, CDR2 FQNEAQ. The CDR3: CASSSPLGREIDTQYF. The CDR3 coding sequence is TGTGCCAGCAGCTCTCCCTTGGGGCGGGAGATAGATACGCAGTATTTT.

This clonotype was counted ten times or more. The genes are TRBV6-1 and TRBJ1-5, with 7 bases that match TRBD1. The CDR3 has 17 amino acids. Germline loops: CDR1 MNHNS, CDR2 SASEGT. After removal of 0 bases from V and 5 bases from J, the junction contained 10 bases not matched to a gene. For the CDR3, the DNA is TGTGCCAGCAGTGAAGCTCCCTGGACAGGACCGTATCAGCCCCAGCATTTT. Translation: CASSEAPWTGPYQPQHF.

The V call is TRBV6-5, the J call TRBJ1-5; weak D call: TRBD1 (5 bases). CDR1 and CDR2 (germline): MNHEY, SVGAGI. Trimming removed 0 bases from V and 11 bases from J, with 11 bases in between. The CDR3 is 13 residues long. The CDR3 nucleotides are TGTGCCAGCAGTTACTCGGGACTTGAGACCCAGCATTTT. It translates to CASSYSGLETQHF.

The sample holds a few counts of this clonotype. The chain combines TRBV20-1 with TRBJ1-6, with 7 bases lining up with TRBD1. Germline lookup yields CDR1 DFQATT and CDR2 SNEGSKA (reference sequence). Unmatched junction bases numbered 3, after V lost 3 bases and J lost 7 bases. The CDR3 spans 13 residues. The DNA for the CDR3 is TGCAGTGCTAGGACAGGGACCAATTCACCCCTCCACTTT. As protein: CSARTGTNSPLHF.

About this clonotype: A much larger clone differs by one base, so this may be a read error. The chain recombines TRBV5-1 with TRBJ2-5; TRBD1 matches at 7 bases. Germline values: CDR1 SGHRS, CDR2 YFSETQ. The CDR3 sequence is 14 residues long. V was clipped by 1 base and J by 7 bases; unmatched bases: 7. CDR3 loop: CASSLWDSWGTQYF. CDR3 DNA sequence: TGCGCCAGCAGCTTGTGGGACAGTTGGGGGACCCAGTACTTC.

This clonotype showed up many times. The V call is TRBV12-3 or TRBV12-4, the J call TRBJ2-7, with TRBD2 matching over 11 bases. The CDR3 sequence is 16 residues long. V lost 6 bases and J lost 1; bases outside the gene matches: 8. The CDR3 is CASSQETSGDSYEQYF. Written as DNA, the CDR3 is TGTGCCAGCAGCCAAGAGACTAGCGGGGATTCCTACGAGCAGTACTTC.